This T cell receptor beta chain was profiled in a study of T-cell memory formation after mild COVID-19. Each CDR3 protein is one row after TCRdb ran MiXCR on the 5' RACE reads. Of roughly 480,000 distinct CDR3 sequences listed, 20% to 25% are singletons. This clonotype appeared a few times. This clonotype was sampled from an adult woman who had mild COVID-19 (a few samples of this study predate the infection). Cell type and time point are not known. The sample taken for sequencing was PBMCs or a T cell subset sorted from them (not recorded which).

CDR3 sequence: CSVVLLTSGKGYEQFF. Written as DNA, the CDR3 is TGCAGCGTTGTGTTGTTGACTAGCGGGAAGGGATATGAGCAGTTCTTC. The rearrangement joins TRBV29-1 to TRBJ2-1; 11 nucleotides align to TRBD2. The germline V gene has CDR1 SQVTM and CDR2 ANQGSEA. The CDR3 is 16 residues long. V lost 4 bases and J lost 8; bases outside the gene matches: 13.